The 26 T cell receptor beta chains given below trace back to one sample, sequenced in a study of graft-versus-host responses after intestinal transplantation. Their specific antigens are unknown. The table came from immunoSEQ multiplex PCR; TCRdb's copy has only in-frame clones and leaves some out. The sample records 100,000 to 120,000 clones, about 93% being singletons. The sequencing here drew on unstimulated CD8+ T cells sorted from spleen or lymph node cells, taken before intestinal transplant. These receptors were collected from a human donor who received an intestinal transplant.

J is TRBJ2-7 and V is TRBV4-1; no clear D gene. Per germline, CDR1 MGHRA and CDR2 YSYEKL. The CDR3 loop spans 14 amino acids. V shed 1 base and J shed 2 bases, with 9 bases lying between them. The CDR3: CASSQGEKAYEQYF. CDR3 nucleotides: TGCGCCAGCAGCCAAGGAGAAAAGGCCTACGAGCAGTACTTC.

This clone has only one observation. The chain combines TRBV5-1 with TRBJ1-2; 10 bases are shared with TRBD1. Germline loops: CDR1 SGHRS, CDR2 YFSETQ. The V gene end was trimmed by 7 bases and the J gene end by 4 bases; junction bases not matched to a gene: 10. The CDR3 consists of 15 residues. This chain's CDR3 is CASSRTGGAGYGYTF. CDR3 nucleotides: TGCGCCAGCTCCCGGACAGGGGGGGCCGGCTATGGCTACACCTTC.

This rearrangement joins TRBV9 to TRBJ2-3; 7 nucleotides match TRBD1. V was clipped by 4 bases and J by 2 bases; unmatched bases: 7. The length of the CDR3 is 15 residues. Germline assignment: CDR1 SGDLS and CDR2 YYNGEE. CDR3 in DNA: TGTGCCAGCAGCCCGGGGACAGCAAACACAGATACGCAGTATTTT. It yields the protein CASSPGTANTDTQYF.

The chain combines TRBV6-5 with TRBJ1-4; D unresolved. This CDR3 spans 12 amino acids. Germline lookup yields CDR1 MNHEY and CDR2 SVGAGI. Between the trimmed V and J ends, which lost 5 bases and 5 bases, there was a span of 6 bases. CDR3 coding DNA: TGTGCCAGCAGTCGAACAAATGAAAAACTGTTTTTT. Amino acid sequence: CASSRTNEKLFF.

This chain connects TRBV7-6 to TRBJ2-1; 7 bases agree with TRBD2. The CDR3 loop spans 16 amino acids. Germline loops: CDR1 SGHVS, CDR2 FNYEAQ. J gave up 2 bases and V 5 bases, and 9 bases lay outside the gene matches. The CDR3 DNA follows: TGTGCCAGCAGCCCCGCGGGGGTCCAAACCTACAATGAGCAGTTCTTC. Its protein is CASSPAGVQTYNEQFF. Complete variable domain (other parts from reference TRBV7-6 and TRBJ2-1): GAGVSQSPRYKVTKRGQDVALRCDPISGHVSLYWYRQALGQGPEFLTYFNYEAQQDKSGLPNDRFSAERPEGSISTLTIQRTEQRDSAMYRCASSPAGVQTYNEQFFGPGTRLTVL.

The chain carries TRBV27 and TRBJ2-1; D is unresolved. The CDR3 spans 14 residues. Trimming left V 0 bases short and J 2 bases short, with 5 bases between. Germline assignment: CDR1 MNHEY and CDR2 SMNVEV (reference sequence). This chain's CDR3 is CASSLSVTYNEQFF. The CDR3 DNA reads TGTGCCAGCAGTTTATCTGTCACCTACAATGAGCAGTTCTTC.

The chain recombines TRBV27 with TRBJ2-7, with 7 nucleotides matching TRBD1. The CDR3 extends over 14 amino acids. Looked up from germline, CDR1 is MNHEY and CDR2 is SMNVEV (reference sequence). V shed 5 bases and J 0 bases; nucleotides not matched to a gene: 4. CDR3 amino acids: CASSGTVNSYEQYF. The CDR3 region has the DNA TGTGCCAGCAGTGGGACAGTTAACTCCTACGAGCAGTACTTC.

This sequence joins TRBV10-3 and TRBJ2-5, with TRBD2 matching over 9 bases. The DNA end lines up better with TRBJ2-7; the J call may be wrong. CDR3 length: 16 residues. Germline CDR1 reads ENHRY; CDR2 reads SYGVKD. CDR3 bases: TGTGCCATCAGTGAGAACAGCGGGAGGAATAGGTACGAGCAGTACTTC. Its protein is CAISENSGRNRYEQYF.

This clone was detected once. This chain uses TRBV28 with TRBJ1-4; D is unresolved. CDR1 MDHEN and CDR2 SYDVKM come from the germline V gene. With 7 bases removed from V and 7 bases from J, the gap between germline ends came to 22 bases. This CDR3 comprises 16 residues. Here the CDR3 DNA reads TGTGCCAGCACCCAACCGGGCCCCTTAACAGTTGAAAAACTGTTTTTT. Amino acids: CASTQPGPLTVEKLFF.

The chain links TRBV28 to TRBJ1-3; 7 bases agree with TRBD1. CDR3 length: 13 amino acids. The V and J ends lost 8 bases and 2 bases, in that order; junction bases with no gene match: 3. Looked up from germline, CDR1 is MDHEN and CDR2 is SYDVKM. This CDR3 reads CASEGAAGNTIYF. DNA for the CDR3: TGTGCCAGCGAGGGGGCGGCTGGAAACACCATATATTTT.

This clone was observed a few times. The chain employs TRBV2 and TRBJ2-7; D unclear. CDR1 is SNHLY and CDR2 is FYNNEI in the germline V gene. V dropped 6 bases and J dropped 2 bases, with 11 bases sitting between them. The CDR3 totals 13 residues. The CDR3 is CASRSRTAYEQYF. CDR3 nucleotide sequence: TGTGCCAGCAGGAGCAGGACGGCCTACGAGCAGTACTTC.

CDR3 sequence reads: CASSPRTGPRGEQYF. The CDR3 DNA reads TGTGCCAGCAGCCCGCGGACAGGGCCCCGAGGGGAGCAGTACTTC. This chain uses TRBV11-2 with TRBJ2-7; 8 nucleotides align to TRBD1. CDR3 length: 15 residues. CDR1 and CDR2 from the germline V gene are SGHAT and FQNNGV. V dropped 5 bases and J dropped 7; count of bases not matched to a gene: 13.

This chain links TRBV5-1 with TRBJ2-7; D not certain. There are 12 residues in the CDR3. Looked up from germline, CDR1 is SGHRS and CDR2 is YFSETQ. V was trimmed by 3 bases and J by 3 bases, leaving 7 bases between them. CDR3 residues: CASSSTVYEQYF. CDR3 bases: TGCGCCAGCAGCTCGACTGTCTACGAGCAGTACTTC. The full variable domain, in which reference TRBV5-1 and TRBJ2-7 provide the parts outside the CDR3, is KAGVTQTPRYLIKTRGQQVTLSCSPISGHRSVSWYQQTPGQGLQFLFEYFSETQRNKGNFPGRFSGRQFSNSRSEMNVSTLELGDSALYLCASSSTVYEQYFGPGTRLTVT.

The V call is TRBV5-5, the J call TRBJ1-1; D gene ambiguous. The germline V gene encodes CDR1 SGHKS and CDR2 YYEKEE (reference sequence). This CDR3 comprises 15 residues. V was trimmed by 0 bases and J by 1 base, leaving 10 bases between them. CDR3 sequence: CASSLVPGSNTEAFF. The DNA of the CDR3 is TGTGCCAGCAGCTTGGTTCCGGGATCGAACACTGAAGCTTTCTTT.

The rearrangement uses TRBV4-1 and TRBJ2-1; 9 bases are shared with TRBD1. With V trimmed by 5 bases and J by 7 bases, 6 bases remained unmatched. The CDR3 extends over 14 amino acids. Per germline, CDR1 MGHRA and CDR2 YSYEKL. CDR3 coding DNA: TGCGCCAGCAGCTGGGGACAGGGTTGGAATGAGCAGTTCTTC. Protein product: CASSWGQGWNEQFF.

The CDR3 region has the DNA TGTGCCAGCAGCTCAAATCAGGGGAGCACCGGGGAGCTGTTTTTT. Its protein product is CASSSNQGSTGELFF. This chain uses TRBV7-9 with TRBJ2-2; a possible D gene is TRBD1 (6 bases). There are 15 residues in the CDR3. The ends were cut back, 4 bases at V and 4 bases at J, with 13 bases in the middle. Germline V gene data show CDR1 as SEHNR and CDR2 as FQNEAQ (reference sequence).

As regards this clone: Additional DNA sequences in this sample encode the identical CDR3. This chain joins TRBV7-9 and TRBJ1-5; TRBD1 might be the D (6 bases). V lost 5 bases, J lost 0 bases, and 14 bases lay in between. Germline values: CDR1 SEHNR, CDR2 FQNEAQ (reference sequence). The CDR3 is 16 residues long. The CDR3 spells CASSSVGTYSNQPQHF. CDR3 nucleotides: TGTGCCAGCAGCAGTGTTGGGACATATAGCAATCAGCCCCAGCATTTT.

The sample holds one count of this clone. V is TRBV7-3 and J is TRBJ2-1; 11 bases line up with TRBD2. The length of the CDR3 is 15 residues. The germline gives CDR1 SGHTA, CDR2 FQGTGA. The V and J ends lost 4 bases and 5 bases, in that order; junction bases with no gene match: 4. CDR3: CASSSLAGGHNEQFF. CDR3 bases: TGTGCCAGCAGCTCTCTAGCGGGAGGCCACAATGAGCAGTTCTTC.

This chain links TRBV19 with TRBJ2-7; 7 bases match TRBD1. Germline V gene data show CDR1 as LNHDA and CDR2 as SQIVND (reference sequence). The CDR3 has 16 residues. The V gene end was trimmed by 2 bases and the J gene end by 3 bases; junction bases not matched to a gene: 10. The chain's CDR3 is CASSILPGTDRYEQYF. The CDR3 nucleotides are TGTGCCAGTAGTATACTCCCCGGGACAGACCGCTACGAGCAGTACTTC.

The sample holds one count of this clone. The V call is TRBV7-9, the J call TRBJ2-7; no clear D gene. This CDR3 has 13 amino acids. Germline lookup yields CDR1 SEHNR and CDR2 FQNEAQ (reference sequence). V lost 3 bases and J 5 bases, leaving 11 bases between the germline ends. The CDR3 coding sequence is TGTGCCAGCAGCTTGGAAGAGCTCCACGAGCAGTACTTC. Its translation: CASSLEELHEQYF. The full variable domain, with the rest looked up from reference TRBV7-9 and TRBJ2-7, is DTGVSQNPRHKITKRGQNVTFRCDPISEHNRLYWYRQTLGQGPEFLTYFQNEAQLEKSRLLSDRFSAERPKGSFSTLEIQRTEQGDSAMYLCASSLEELHEQYFGPGTRLTVT.

The chain uses TRBV9 and TRBJ1-1, with 7 bases fitting TRBD1. Germline loops: CDR1 SGDLS, CDR2 YYNGEE. This CDR3 has 14 residues. Losses at the gene ends were 4 bases for V and 6 bases for J; bases not matched to a gene: 9. In DNA form, the CDR3 reads TGTGCCAGCAGCCCCTTGACAGGGCAAGCTGAAGCTTTCTTT. This encodes CASSPLTGQAEAFF.

The chain carries TRBV7-9 and TRBJ2-7; maybe TRBD2 (5 bases). The CDR3 length is 13 residues. V dropped 9 bases and J dropped 3 bases, with 15 bases sitting between them. Germline lookup yields CDR1 SEHNR and CDR2 FQNEAQ (reference sequence). CDR3 DNA sequence: TGTGCCAGTAGCGATGTGGACTTCTACGAGCAGTACTTC. Translating gives CASSDVDFYEQYF.

The chain combines TRBV18 with TRBJ2-7, with 11 bases identical to TRBD2. Germline CDR1 and CDR2: KGHSH and LQKENI. The V segment lost 3 bases and the J segment 4 bases; nucleotides outside the gene matches: 5. CDR3 size: 15 residues. CDR3 in DNA: TGTGCCAGCTCACCCACTAGCGGGAGTAGGTACGAGCAGTACTTC. This gives the protein CASSPTSGSRYEQYF.

This clone came up once. The chain recombines TRBV7-6 with TRBJ2-1; D gene uncertain. With 1 base removed from V and 5 bases from J, the gap between germline ends came to 12 bases. The CDR3 runs 15 residues. CDR1 and CDR2 from the germline V gene are SGHVS and FNYEAQ. The CDR3 reads CASSLGLAQHNEQFF. CDR3 nucleotides: TGTGCCAGCAGCTTAGGATTAGCCCAGCACAATGAGCAGTTCTTC.

The chain joins TRBV4-1 to TRBJ1-5; 7 bases line up with TRBD1. The ends lost 4 bases at V and 4 bases at J; junction bases unmatched: 4. The CDR3 is 14 residues long. Germline CDR1 is MGHRA and CDR2 is YSYEKL. The CDR3 DNA is TGCGCCAGCAGCCCCGGGACAGATAATCAGCCCCAGCATTTT. Residues: CASSPGTDNQPQHF.

The chain combines TRBV7-9 with TRBJ2-7; TRBD2 agrees at 11 bases. The CDR3 has 16 amino acids. V shed 6 bases and J 7 bases; nucleotides not matched to a gene: 14. CDR1 is SEHNR, CDR2 FQNEAQ, per germline (reference sequence). The CDR3 protein is CASRPEGTSGRREQYF. The CDR3 coding sequence is TGTGCCAGCAGGCCTGAGGGTACTAGCGGGAGACGAGAGCAGTACTTC.